In this sample, the clone carrying this TCR beta chain turned up once. The data are from a study of T cell changes during pregnancy in multiple sclerosis. Sequencing was performed with immunoSEQ multiplex PCR; in TCRdb, only in-frame clones are kept and a portion is missing. The repertoire consists of about 79,000 clones, with around 95% occurring once and the leading ten covering around 0.75%. The CDR3 is 16 amino acids. The V gene end was trimmed by 5 bases and the J gene end by 2 bases; junction bases not matched to a gene: 8. Germline V CDR1 and CDR2: LNHDA, SQIVND (reference sequence). This receptor was obtained from a female donor in good health, enrolled as a control in a pregnancy study. The chain employs TRBV19 and TRBJ1-5; 8 positions agree with TRBD1. This sample comprised peripheral blood, obtained in the second trimester of pregnancy. CDR3 DNA: TGTGCCAGTAGTTCCCGACAGGGGCTGGGCAATCAGCCCCAGCATTTT. Protein: CASSSRQGLGNQPQHF.